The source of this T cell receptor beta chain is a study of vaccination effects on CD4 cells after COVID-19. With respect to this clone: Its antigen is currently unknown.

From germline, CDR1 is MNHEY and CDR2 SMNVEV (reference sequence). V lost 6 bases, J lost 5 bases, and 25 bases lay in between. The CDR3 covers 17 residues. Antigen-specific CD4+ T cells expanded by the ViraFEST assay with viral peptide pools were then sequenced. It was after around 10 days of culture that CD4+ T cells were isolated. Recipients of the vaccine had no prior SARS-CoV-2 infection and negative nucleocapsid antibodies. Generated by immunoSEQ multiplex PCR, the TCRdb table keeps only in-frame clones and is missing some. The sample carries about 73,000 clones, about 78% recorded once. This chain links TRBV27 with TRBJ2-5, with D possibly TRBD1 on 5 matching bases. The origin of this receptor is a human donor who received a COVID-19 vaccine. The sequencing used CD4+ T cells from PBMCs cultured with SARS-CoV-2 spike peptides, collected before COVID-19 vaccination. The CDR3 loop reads CASSDPRGHTNRETQYF. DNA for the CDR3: TGTGCCAGCAGCGACCCCCGCGGACACACCAACCGGGAGACCCAGTACTTC.